This TCR beta chain originates from a study of spatial heterogeneity in lung cancer (dated 2019 in TCRdb). Regarding the research as a whole: Samples were obtained from 65 to 90 patients with early-stage, untreated non-small cell lung cancer from the lung TRACERx cohort. Follow-up PBMC samples were sequenced whenever available, and the median time to follow-up was 2 to 3 years after resection. More beta-chain than alpha-chain transcripts were consistently detected, likely reflecting higher beta-chain transcript abundance. In the raw uncorrected reads, each unique combination of TCR and UMI appeared on average more than ten times. TCR alpha and beta repertoires were quantitatively compared across multiple tumor regions, matched nontumor lung and blood in non-small cell lung cancer. TCR repertoire features were related to nonsynonymous mutation counts determined by whole-exome sequencing of tumor tissue. Both alpha and beta chains were TCR-sequenced in 210 or so tumor regions, under 80 matched nontumor lung samples and approximately 50 PBMC samples obtained at surgery. What the authors observed across the whole study: Confirming at a functional level the hypothesis that regional TCRs recognize regional mutations was considered to require additional single-cell paired TCR alpha and beta sequencing. Only about 15 patients were included in comparisons of baseline and follow-up blood repertoires. Ubiquitous expanded tumor TCRs were found in blood more often at tumor resection than at routine follow-up.

The CDR3, cysteine through phenylalanine, is 12 amino acids long. Only the CDR3 portion is preserved as DNA: 36 bases, with reading frame beginning at the first base. Sequences MNHEY (CDR1) and SVGEGT (CDR2) are obtained from the germline V gene. The junction shows trimming of 4 bases on V and 7 bases on J, and the gene matches do not reach 1 base of it. The library was generated by 5' RACE. Sequencing relied on a NextSeq 500. To allow correction of PCR and sequencing errors, the TCR library protocol tagged every TCR cDNA molecule with a unique molecular identifier. The study's processing was this. TCR identification, UMI-based error correction and CDR3 extraction were performed with Decombinator tools. TCRs above a frequency of 2 per 1,000, corresponding to the top 1% of the tumor frequency distribution, were defined as expanded. Rényi diversity was computed with the R vegan package after subsampling each repertoire 100 times to 5,000 TCRs. CDR3 similarity networks were constructed using string-kernel similarity of amino acid triplets, with links drawn between CDR3s whose pairwise similarity was above 0.82. TCRdb handled the public reads itself, with Q25 trimming in fastp and clone calling in MiXCR, and kept productive beta chains. When rows share a CDR3 protein, they turn into one entry using the most common DNA and genes. The V and J calls and clone size are TCRdb's, not the authors'. The sample table shows approximately 50,000 distinct CDR3 sequences, and less than 9% are seen once. Around 38% of the sample belongs to the ten largest clones.

The label giving this sample's time point can be read as: blood at routine non-recurrence follow-up after resection. TCR sequencing used whole RNA extracted from tumor and nontumor lung tissue, or from cryopreserved PBMC samples, without cell sorting. Only patients for whom sufficient RNA was available from at least two tumor regions were selected for TCR sequencing. Regarding this clonotype: Its antigen target is currently unknown. Base qualities are not provided; no much larger clone lies one nucleotide away.

Material: PBMCs, obtained at follow-up. The chain couples TRBV6-2 or TRBV6-3 to TRBJ2-1, with 7 bases in between that match TRBD1. The sequence was obtained from a female donor with early-stage non-small cell lung cancer. The CDR3 reads CASSSQGNEQFF. The DNA reads TGTGCCAGCAGTTCACAGGGGAATGAGCAGTTCTTC.